This TCR beta chain was retrieved from a study of CD8 T cells in ankylosing spondylitis. Regarding the study as a whole: The clones that were linked to disease were reported to be significantly enriched in matched synovial fluid samples from ankylosing spondylitis patients. Disease-linked clones had a CD8+ phenotype and relatively low frequency in peripheral blood.

Using quantitative 5'-RACE with molecular barcodes, the authors made TCR beta libraries. TCRdb independently ran MiXCR on the 5' RACE reads; one entry per CDR3 protein. Counted here are roughly 240,000 distinct CDR3 sequences, roughly a third occurring once; the ten biggest clones make up 4% to 5.5%. The table lists this clonotype with a few counts. Its antigen remains unidentified. Specimen: blood, either unsorted or a sorted T cell fraction (not recorded which). The sequence was collected from a male donor with ankylosing spondylitis or in good health (not recorded which).

CDR3 region: CASSWTGGYTEAFF. As DNA, the CDR3 is TGTGCCAGCAGTTGGACAGGGGGCTATACTGAAGCTTTCTTT. The J gene is TRBJ1-1, the V gene TRBV6-5; the match to TRBD1 covers 11 bases. Trimming took 4 bases from V and 5 from J; bases not matched to a gene: 3. Per the germline V gene, CDR1 is MNHEY and CDR2 is SVGAGI. The CDR3 has 14 residues.